This is a list of T cell receptor beta chains from one sample in a study of blood T cell repertoires in COVID-19. The repertoire was sequenced with immunoSEQ multiplex PCR; TCRdb's copy has only in-frame clones and lacks some. The sample shows roughly 100,000 clones, over 75% of them seen only once. Material: peripheral blood. The source is a man aged 45 to 65 with acute or convalescent COVID-19. CDR3s include the opening cysteine and the closing phenylalanine or tryptophan. A D gene is named only where the DNA matches it firmly. Where a row states a size, it is once, few, many or the class of an expanded clone; other rows omit it.

V gene,J gene,D gene,clone size,CDR3 protein,CDR3 DNA
TRBV6-5,TRBJ1-5,-,-,CASSYSGHESNQPQHF,TGTGCCAGCAGTTACTCGGGACATGAAAGCAATCAGCCCCAGCATTTT
TRBV11-2,TRBJ2-3,-,medium-sized,CASSLLAESTDTQYF,TGTGCCAGCAGCTTATTAGCGGAGAGCACAGATACGCAGTATTTT
TRBV3-1/TRBV3-2,TRBJ1-6,-,-,CASSQAGSGSPLHF,TGTGCCAGCAGCCAAGCAGGGTCAGGCTCACCCCTCCACTTT
TRBV27,TRBJ2-7,-,-,CASSALPLLRLHF,TGTGCCAGCAGTGCACTCCCCCTACTACGGTTGCACTTC
TRBV4-2,TRBJ2-7,TRBD1,-,CASSPGQASSYEQYF,TGTGCCAGCAGCCCGGGACAGGCGAGCTCCTACGAGCAGTACTTC
TRBV12-3/TRBV12-4,TRBJ1-2,-,-,CASSVSQGRGYTF,TGTGCCAGCAGCGTAAGTCAGGGTCGCGGCTACACCTTC
TRBV18,TRBJ1-5,-,-,CASSTDRQGPQHF,TGTGCCAGCTCGACCGACAGGCAGGGGCCCCAGCATTTT
TRBV7-3,TRBJ2-5,-,-,CASSLSGSRETQYF,TGTGCCAGCAGCTTAAGTGGGAGCCGAGAGACCCAGTACTTC
TRBV7-2,TRBJ1-6,TRBD1,-,CASSLDRVLHF,TGTGCCAGCAGCTTGGACAGGGTCCTCCACTTT
TRBV6-5,TRBJ1-1,TRBD1,-,CASTYYQGADTEAFF,TGTGCCAGCACCTATTATCAGGGGGCAGACACTGAAGCTTTCTTT
TRBV27,TRBJ2-3,TRBD2,-,CASRGLAGAVTDTQYF,TGTGCCAGCAGGGGACTAGCGGGGGCCGTCACGGATACGCAGTATTTT
TRBV5-4,TRBJ2-7,-,-,CASSSKTGPSSYEQYF,TGTGCCAGCAGCTCTAAGACAGGTCCGAGCTCCTACGAGCAGTACTTC
TRBV3-1/TRBV3-2,TRBJ1-3,-,-,CASSHRGASGNTIYF,TGTGCCAGCAGCCACCGGGGGGCCTCTGGAAACACCATATATTTT
TRBV6-5,TRBJ2-1,-,-,CASSYAYRDNEQFF,TGTGCCAGCAGTTACGCGTACAGGGACAATGAGCAGTTCTTC
TRBV7-3,TRBJ2-2,-,-,CASSLKLSTANTGELFF,TGTGCCAGCAGCTTAAAACTTTCTACAGCGAACACCGGGGAGCTGTTTTTT
TRBV27,TRBJ1-1,-,once,CASSLTANTEAFF,TGTGCCAGCAGTTTGACAGCGAACACTGAAGCTTTCTTT
TRBV30,TRBJ2-3,-,-,CAWGGKGLGADTQYF,TGTGCCTGGGGGGGTAAGGGTTTAGGGGCAGATACGCAGTATTTT
TRBV24-1,TRBJ2-1,-,-,CATSETTRPNYNEQFF,TGTGCCACCAGTGAAACAACTAGACCCAACTACAATGAGCAGTTCTTC
TRBV19,TRBJ2-1,TRBD1,-,CASSPGTGSYNEQFF,TGTGCCAGTAGTCCCGGGACAGGGTCCTACAATGAGCAGTTCTTC
TRBV6-5,TRBJ2-1,-,-,CASSYPTGGVEQFF,TGTGCCAGCAGTTACCCGACAGGAGGAGTTGAGCAGTTCTTC
TRBV9,TRBJ2-7,-,-,CASARGLGPYEQYF,TGTGCCAGCGCTCGGGGTTTGGGCCCCTACGAGCAGTACTTC
TRBV29-1,TRBJ1-1,-,-,CSVDNGSGTEAFF,TGCAGCGTTGATAATGGTAGTGGCACTGAAGCTTTCTTT
TRBV7-9,TRBJ2-5,TRBD1,-,CASSSPDRVSATQYF,TGTGCCAGCAGCTCCCCGGACAGGGTATCAGCGACCCAGTACTTC
TRBV9,TRBJ2-1,TRBD2,-,CASSVGLADNEQFF,TGTGCCAGCAGCGTGGGACTAGCAGACAATGAGCAGTTCTTC
TRBV10-1,TRBJ2-2,-,once,CASSDRPNTGELFF,TGCGCCAGCTCGGACAGACCAAACACCGGGGAGCTGTTTTTT
TRBV6-5,TRBJ1-1,TRBD1,-,CASRTGAPNTEAFF,TGTGCCAGCAGGACAGGGGCACCGAACACTGAAGCTTTCTTT
TRBV24-1,TRBJ2-2,-,-,CATSVPPGKGTGELFF,TGTGCCACCAGTGTCCCACCCGGTAAGGGGACCGGGGAGCTGTTTTTT
TRBV6-5,TRBJ2-2,-,-,CASSYGRELFF,TGTGCCAGCAGTTACGGCCGGGAGCTGTTTTTT
TRBV27,TRBJ2-1,-,-,CASSQLQQYNEQFF,TGTGCCAGCAGCCAGTTACAGCAGTACAATGAGCAGTTCTTC
TRBV24-1,TRBJ1-2,TRBD1,-,CATSDQDRGYGYTF,TGTGCCACCAGTGACCAGGACAGGGGGTATGGCTACACCTTC
TRBV13,TRBJ2-3,-,-,CASSSPSDTQYF,TGTGCCAGCAGCTCCCCCTCAGATACGCAGTATTTT
TRBV2,TRBJ2-1,-,-,CASSTPWAGEQFF,TGTGCCAGCAGCACTCCCTGGGCCGGTGAGCAGTTCTTC
TRBV14,TRBJ1-2,TRBD1,-,CASSQTRTGTGYTF,TGTGCCAGCAGCCAAACGCGGACAGGGACTGGCTACACCTTC
TRBV3-1/TRBV3-2,TRBJ2-7,-,-,CASSQVPGAHEQYF,TGTGCCAGCAGCCAAGTCCCAGGGGCACACGAGCAGTACTTC
TRBV29-1,TRBJ2-7,-,-,CSVEQVYEQYF,TGCAGCGTTGAGCAGGTCTACGAGCAGTACTTC
TRBV6-5,TRBJ1-1,TRBD1,-,CASSDRGGYSQAFF,TGTGCCAGCAGCGACAGGGGAGGGTATAGTCAAGCTTTCTTT
TRBV4-1,TRBJ2-2,TRBD2,-,CASSQDRAGAGELFF,TGCGCCAGCAGCCAAGATCGAGCGGGAGCCGGGGAGCTGTTTTTT
TRBV5-4,TRBJ1-2,TRBD1,-,CASSDQNRGDGYTF,TGTGCCAGCAGCGACCAGAACAGGGGAGATGGCTACACCTTC
TRBV7-8,TRBJ1-2,TRBD1,-,CASSLEGTGRAISYGYTF,TGTGCCAGCAGCTTAGAAGGGACAGGCCGGGCTATTAGCTATGGCTACACCTTC
TRBV7-9,TRBJ2-2,-,-,CASSLVSTGELFF,TGTGCCAGCAGCTTAGTGAGCACCGGGGAGCTGTTTTTT
TRBV28,TRBJ2-5,TRBD1,-,CASRRTGRETQYF,TGTGCCAGCAGACGGACAGGGAGAGAGACCCAGTACTTC
TRBV6-5,TRBJ1-1,-,-,CASSYEPRRTEAFF,TGTGCCAGCAGTTATGAACCGAGGAGGACTGAAGCTTTCTTT